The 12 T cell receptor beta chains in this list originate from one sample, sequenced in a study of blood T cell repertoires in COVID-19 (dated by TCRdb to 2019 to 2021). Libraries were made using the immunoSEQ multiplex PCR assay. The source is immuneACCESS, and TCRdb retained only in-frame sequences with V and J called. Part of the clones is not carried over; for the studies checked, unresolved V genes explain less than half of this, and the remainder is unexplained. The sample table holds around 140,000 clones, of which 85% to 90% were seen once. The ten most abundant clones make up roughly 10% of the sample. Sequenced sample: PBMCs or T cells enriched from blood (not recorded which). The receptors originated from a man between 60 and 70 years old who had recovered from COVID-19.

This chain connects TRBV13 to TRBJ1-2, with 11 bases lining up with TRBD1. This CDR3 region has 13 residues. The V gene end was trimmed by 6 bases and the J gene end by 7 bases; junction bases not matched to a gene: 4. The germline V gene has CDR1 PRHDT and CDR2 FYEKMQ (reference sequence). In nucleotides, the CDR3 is TGTGCCAGCAGATGGACAGGGGGCGTTGGCTACACCTTC. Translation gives CASRWTGGVGYTF. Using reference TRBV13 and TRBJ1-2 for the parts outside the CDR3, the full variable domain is AAGVIQSPRHLIKEKRETATLKCYPIPRHDTVYWYQQGPGQDPQFLISFYEKMQSDKGSIPDRFSAQQFSDYHSELNMSSLELGDSALYFCASRWTGGVGYTFGSGTRLTVV.

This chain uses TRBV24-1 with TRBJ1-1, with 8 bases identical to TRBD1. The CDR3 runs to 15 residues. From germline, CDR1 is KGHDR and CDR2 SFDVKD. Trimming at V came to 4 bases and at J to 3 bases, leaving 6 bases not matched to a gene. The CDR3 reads CATSDPKTGDTEAFF. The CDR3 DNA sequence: TGTGCCACCAGTGACCCCAAGACAGGGGACACTGAAGCTTTCTTT.

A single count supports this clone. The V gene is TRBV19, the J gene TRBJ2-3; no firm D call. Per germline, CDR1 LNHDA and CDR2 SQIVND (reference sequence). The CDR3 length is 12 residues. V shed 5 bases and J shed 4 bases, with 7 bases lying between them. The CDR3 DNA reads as TGTGCCAGTAGTCCGACTCCAGATACGCAGTATTTT. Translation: CASSPTPDTQYF.

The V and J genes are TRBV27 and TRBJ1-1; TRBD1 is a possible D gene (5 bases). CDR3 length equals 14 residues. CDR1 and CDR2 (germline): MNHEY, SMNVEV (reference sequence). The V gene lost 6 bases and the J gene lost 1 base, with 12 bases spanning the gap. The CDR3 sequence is CASSRLGGNTEAFF. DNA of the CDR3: TGTGCCAGCAGCCGCCTGGGGGGGAACACTGAAGCTTTCTTT.

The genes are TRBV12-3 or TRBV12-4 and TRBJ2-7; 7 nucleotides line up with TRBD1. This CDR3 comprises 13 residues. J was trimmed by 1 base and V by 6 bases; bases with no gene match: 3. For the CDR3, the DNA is TGTGCCAGCAGACGACAGGGTTCCTACGAGCAGTACTTC. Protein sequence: CASRRQGSYEQYF.

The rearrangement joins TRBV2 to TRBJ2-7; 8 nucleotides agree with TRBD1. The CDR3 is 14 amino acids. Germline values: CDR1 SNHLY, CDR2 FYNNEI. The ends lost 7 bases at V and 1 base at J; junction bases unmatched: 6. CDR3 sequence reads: CASTVRDRSYEQYF. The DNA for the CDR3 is TGTGCCAGCACTGTAAGGGACAGGTCCTACGAGCAGTACTTC.

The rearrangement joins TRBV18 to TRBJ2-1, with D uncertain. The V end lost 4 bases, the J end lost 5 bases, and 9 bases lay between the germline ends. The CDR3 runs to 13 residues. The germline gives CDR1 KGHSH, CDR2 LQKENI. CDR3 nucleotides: TGTGCCAGCTCACTGAGATCGAACAATGAGCAGTTCTTC. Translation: CASSLRSNNEQFF.

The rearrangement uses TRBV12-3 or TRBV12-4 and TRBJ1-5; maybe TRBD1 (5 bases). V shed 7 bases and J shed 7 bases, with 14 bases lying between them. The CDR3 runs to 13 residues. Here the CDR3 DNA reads TGTGCCAGCACCTCAGCGGGGGGGCAGCCCCAGCATTTT. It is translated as CASTSAGGQPQHF.

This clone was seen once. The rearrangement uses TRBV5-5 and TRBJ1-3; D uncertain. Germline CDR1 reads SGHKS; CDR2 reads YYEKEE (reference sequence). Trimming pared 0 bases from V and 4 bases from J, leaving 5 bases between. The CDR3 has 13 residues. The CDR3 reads CASSLGGGNTIYF. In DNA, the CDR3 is TGTGCCAGCAGCTTGGGCGGAGGAAACACCATATATTTT.

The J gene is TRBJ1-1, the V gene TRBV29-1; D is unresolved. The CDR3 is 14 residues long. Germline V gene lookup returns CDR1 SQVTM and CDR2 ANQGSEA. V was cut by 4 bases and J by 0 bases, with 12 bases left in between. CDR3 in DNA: TGCAGCGTTGGGGAGGGAGCTCTGAACACTGAAGCTTTCTTT. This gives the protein CSVGEGALNTEAFF.

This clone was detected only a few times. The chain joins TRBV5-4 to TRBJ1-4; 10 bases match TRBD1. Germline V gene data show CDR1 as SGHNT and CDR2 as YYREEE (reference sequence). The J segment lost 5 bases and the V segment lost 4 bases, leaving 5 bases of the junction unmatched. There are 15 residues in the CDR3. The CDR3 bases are TGTGCCAGCAGCCCTGACAGGGGGCGGAATGAAAAACTGTTTTTT. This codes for CASSPDRGRNEKLFF. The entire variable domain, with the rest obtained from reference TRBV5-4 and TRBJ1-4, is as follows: ETGVTQSPTHLIKTRGQQVTLRCSSQSGHNTVSWYQQALGQGPQFIFQYYREEENGRGNFPPRFSGLQFPNYSSELNVNALELDDSALYLCASSPDRGRNEKLFFGSGTQLSVL.

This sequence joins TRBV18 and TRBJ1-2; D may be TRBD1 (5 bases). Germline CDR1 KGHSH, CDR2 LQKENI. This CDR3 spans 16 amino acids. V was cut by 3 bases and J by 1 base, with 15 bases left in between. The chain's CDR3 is CASSPWTRTNNYGYTF. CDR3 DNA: TGTGCCAGCTCACCGTGGACAAGAACAAATAACTATGGCTACACCTTC. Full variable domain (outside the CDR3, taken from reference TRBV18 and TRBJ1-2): NAGVMQNPRHLVRRRGQEARLRCSPMKGHSHVYWYRQLPEEGLKFMVYLQKENIIDESGMPKERFSAEFPKEGPSILRIQQVVRGDSAAYFCASSPWTRTNNYGYTFGSGTRLTVV.